The 14 T cell receptor beta chains reported below all come from one sample, sequenced in a study of beta chain features in type 1 diabetes. The authors reverse transcribed all of the isolated RNA, so sequencing captured expressed TCRB transcripts. Here immunoSEQ multiplex PCR was the method, and the copy in TCRdb shows in-frame clones only, minus some. The table shows some 270,000 clones, with around 7.3% occurring only once. Sequencing was performed on central memory CD4+ T cells from blood. The source is a woman between 18 and 29 years old in good health.

The chain is built from TRBV7-3 and TRBJ1-1; D is uncertain. The CDR3 sequence is 16 residues long. V lost 2 bases and J 0 bases, leaving 13 bases between the germline ends. Germline lookup yields CDR1 SGHTA and CDR2 FQGTGA. The DNA for the CDR3 is TGTGCCAGCAGCTTAGGCCGCAGCTCTTTGAACACTGAAGCTTTCTTT. Translation: CASSLGRSSLNTEAFF.

This clone was detected a few times. The chain carries TRBV4-1 and TRBJ1-2, with D maybe TRBD1 (5 bases). This CDR3 is built from 15 residues. Trimming pared 2 bases from V and 4 bases from J, leaving 14 bases between. The germline V gene has CDR1 MGHRA and CDR2 YSYEKL. The CDR3 coding sequence is TGCGCCAGCAGCCAAAGGTTAACAGGCCCCTATGGCTACACCTTC. Its protein product is CASSQRLTGPYGYTF.

The V gene is TRBV4-2, the J gene TRBJ2-3; no reliable D call. V lost 5 bases, J lost 1 base, and 7 bases lay in between. CDR1 LGHNA and CDR2 YNFKEQ come from the germline V gene. This CDR3 is built from 13 residues. CDR3 protein: CASSSRGTDTQYF. CDR3 bases: TGTGCCAGCAGCTCCCGTGGCACAGATACGCAGTATTTT.

This clone came up a few times. The chain has TRBV29-1 and TRBJ2-2; D call uncertain. This CDR3 comprises 12 residues. Trimming shortened V by 7 bases and J by 0 bases, and 6 bases separated the two germline ends. CDR1 is SQVTM and CDR2 is ANQGSEA in the germline V gene. The CDR3 reads CSGGSNTGELFF. CDR3 DNA sequence: TGCAGCGGGGGATCGAACACCGGGGAGCTGTTTTTT.

In its sample, this clone was seen a few times. The CDR3 DNA follows: TGTGCCAGCAGCCCCGGACAGGGTGCCGGGGAGCTGTTTTTT. Its translation is CASSPGQGAGELFF. The chain carries TRBV7-8 and TRBJ2-2, with 8 bases aligning to TRBD1. This CDR3 contains 14 residues. Germline CDR1 reads SGHVS; CDR2 reads FQNEAQ. V was clipped by 5 bases and J by 6 bases; unmatched bases: 5.

This clone was detected a few times. The chain uses TRBV7-8 and TRBJ2-7, with 8 bases that match TRBD1. The length of the CDR3 is 15 residues. With V trimmed by 6 bases and J by 7 bases, 14 bases remained unmatched. Germline loops: CDR1 SGHVS, CDR2 FQNEAQ. CDR3 nucleotide sequence: TGTGCCAGCAGTTTCCTCGGACAGGGCTCACCAGAGCAGTACGTC. This gives the protein CASSFLGQGSPEQYV.

The J gene is TRBJ2-7, the V gene TRBV18; 12 bases fit TRBD1. With V trimmed by 6 bases and J by 10 bases, 7 bases remained unmatched. The CDR3 has 13 amino acids. Germline V CDR1 and CDR2: KGHSH, LQKENI. The CDR3 protein is CASSPGQGAKQYV. CDR3 coding DNA: TGTGCCAGCTCGCCGGGACAGGGGGCAAAACAGTACGTC.

The chain has TRBV6-5 and TRBJ2-7, with 10 bases that match TRBD1. Germline values: CDR1 MNHEY, CDR2 SVGAGI. V trimming: 10 bases; J trimming: 2 bases; junction bases outside the gene matches: 8. The CDR3 loop spans 14 amino acids. CDR3 DNA sequence: TGTGCCACCACCCCGGGACAGGGGACCTACGAGCAGTACTTC. Amino acids: CATTPGQGTYEQYF.

This chain connects TRBV19 to TRBJ1-5, with D uncertain. Deletions cut 8 bases from V and 6 bases from J, with 14 bases between. The CDR3 sequence is 13 residues long. The germline gives CDR1 LNHDA, CDR2 SQIVND (reference sequence). The CDR3 DNA sequence: TGTGCCAGTTGTAAACAAGTCGGTCAGCCCCAGCATTTT. Amino acids: CASCKQVGQPQHF. The full variable domain, rest sourced from reference TRBV19 and TRBJ1-5, is DGGITQSPKYLFRKEGQNVTLSCEQNLNHDAMYWYRQDPGQGLRLIYYSQIVNDFQKGDIAEGYSVSREKKESFPLTVTSAQKNPTAFYLCASCKQVGQPQHFGDGTRLSIL.

This clone was detected a few times. The V gene is TRBV7-9, the J gene TRBJ2-1, with 7 bases aligning to TRBD1. CDR3 length: 13 amino acids. V was pared by 5 bases and J by 7 bases, with 5 bases of the junction left unmatched. The V gene's germline CDR1 is SEHNR and CDR2 FQNEAQ (reference sequence). The CDR3 nucleotides read TGTGCCAGCAGCCCCTACAGGGGTAATGAGCAGTTCTTC. It specifies CASSPYRGNEQFF.

This clone was seen a handful of times. The chain has TRBV12-5 and TRBJ2-1, with D uncertain. Trimming took off 3 bases at V and 5 bases at J, with 8 bases between the two ends. This CDR3 has 13 amino acids. In germline, CDR1 is LGHNT, CDR2 FRNRAP. The CDR3 sequence: CASGFFANNEQFF. The CDR3 DNA reads TGTGCTAGTGGTTTCTTCGCAAACAATGAGCAGTTCTTC.

At least ten counts were recorded for this clone. The DNA of the CDR3 is TGTGCCAGCAGCGGAATTACTAGTTCCAATGAGCAGTTCTTC. The encoded protein is CASSGITSSNEQFF. The genes are TRBV5-5 and TRBJ2-1, with D tentatively TRBD2 (5 bases). This CDR3 comprises 14 residues. The germline V gene encodes CDR1 SGHKS and CDR2 YYEKEE (reference sequence). V was trimmed by 4 bases and J by 6 bases, leaving 14 bases between them.

This chain links TRBV5-4 with TRBJ2-5; 10 bases fit TRBD2. The CDR3 extends over 16 amino acids. Germline CDR1 and CDR2: SGHNT and YYREEE (reference sequence). V shed 0 bases and J 4 bases; nucleotides not matched to a gene: 6. The CDR3 coding sequence is TGTGCCAGCAGCTTGGATTCTAGCGGGAGCGCAGAGACCCAGTACTTC. It translates to CASSLDSSGSAETQYF.

This clone was seen only a few times. A much larger clone differs by one base, so this may be a read error. The chain has TRBV7-2 and TRBJ2-6, with D possibly being TRBD2 (6 bases). Germline CDR1 and CDR2: SGHTA and FQGNSA. V lost 5 bases to trimming and J lost 0 bases, with 14 bases between them. This CDR3 region has 17 residues. The CDR3 DNA sequence: TGTGCCAGCAGCGAGACGGGGCGGGGCTCTGGGGCCAACGTCCTGACTTTC. This gives the protein CASSETGRGSGANVLTF.